The T cell receptor (beta chain) described here comes from a study of blood T cell repertoires in COVID-19. Looking at the study overall: Samples representing acute and convalescent COVID-19 were sourced from the United States, Italy and Spain. PBMCs, B-cell-depleted T cells, or T cells provided the cDNA or gDNA that made up the material.

This clone was found many times. In the original analysis: Reference gene primer amplification gave estimated nucleated cell counts. Produced via immunoSEQ multiplex PCR; TCRdb's table is partial and in-frame only. The V and J calls and the clone size are those of that table, but D and trimming were determined from the DNA. The repertoire holds about 120,000 clones, more than 60% seen once, with about 2.3% in the top ten. V was pared by 5 bases and J by 2 bases, with 11 bases of the junction left unmatched. The CDR3 runs 16 residues. Germline values: CDR1 SGHVS, CDR2 FQNEAQ. The TCR comes from a man in his 70s with acute or convalescent COVID-19. The chain joins TRBV7-8 to TRBJ1-1, with 7 bases matching TRBD1. Sequenced sample: peripheral blood. Here the CDR3 reads CASSRTAGQLNTEAFF. Written as DNA, the CDR3 is TGTGCCAGCAGCCGAACCGCGGGACAGTTAAACACTGAAGCTTTCTTT.